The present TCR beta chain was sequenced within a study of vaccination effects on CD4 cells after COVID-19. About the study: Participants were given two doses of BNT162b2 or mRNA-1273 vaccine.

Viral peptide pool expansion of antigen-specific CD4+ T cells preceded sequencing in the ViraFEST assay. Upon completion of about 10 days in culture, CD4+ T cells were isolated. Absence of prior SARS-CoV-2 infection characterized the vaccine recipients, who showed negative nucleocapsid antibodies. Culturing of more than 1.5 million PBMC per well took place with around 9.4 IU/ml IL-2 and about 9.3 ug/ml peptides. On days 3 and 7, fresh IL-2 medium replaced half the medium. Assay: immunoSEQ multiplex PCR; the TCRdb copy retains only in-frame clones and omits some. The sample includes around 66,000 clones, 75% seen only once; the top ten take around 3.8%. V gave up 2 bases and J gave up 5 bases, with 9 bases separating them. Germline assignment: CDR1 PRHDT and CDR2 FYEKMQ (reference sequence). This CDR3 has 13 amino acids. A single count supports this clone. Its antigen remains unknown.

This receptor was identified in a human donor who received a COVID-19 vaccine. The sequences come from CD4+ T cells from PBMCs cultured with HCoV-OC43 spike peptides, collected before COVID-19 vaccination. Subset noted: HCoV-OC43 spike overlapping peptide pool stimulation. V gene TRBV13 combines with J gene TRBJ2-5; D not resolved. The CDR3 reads CASSLPVSETQYF. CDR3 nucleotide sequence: TGTGCCAGCAGCTTACCAGTCTCGGAGACCCAGTACTTC.